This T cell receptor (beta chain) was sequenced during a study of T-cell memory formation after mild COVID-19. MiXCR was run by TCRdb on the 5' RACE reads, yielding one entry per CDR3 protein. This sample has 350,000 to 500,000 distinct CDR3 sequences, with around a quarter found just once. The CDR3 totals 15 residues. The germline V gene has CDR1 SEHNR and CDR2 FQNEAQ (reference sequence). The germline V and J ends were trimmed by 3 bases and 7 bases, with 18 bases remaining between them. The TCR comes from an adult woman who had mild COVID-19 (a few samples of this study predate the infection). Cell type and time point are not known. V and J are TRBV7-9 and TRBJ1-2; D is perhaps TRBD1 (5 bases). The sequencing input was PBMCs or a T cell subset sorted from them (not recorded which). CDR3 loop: CASSLGRRQDSGYTF. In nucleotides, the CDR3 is TGTGCCAGCAGCTTGGGGCGCAGGCAGGACTCTGGCTACACCTTC.